This T cell receptor (beta chain) originates from a study of blood T cell repertoires in COVID-19. TCRdb's copy holds only in-frame clones and misses some; the assay was immunoSEQ multiplex PCR. Of around 120,000 clones in the sample, 90% were seen once. Germline V gene data show CDR1 as SGHRS and CDR2 as YFSETQ. CDR3 length equals 13 residues. The junction had 1 base not matched to a gene; V was cut back by 3 bases and J by 1 base. This clonotype originated in a woman aged 55-70 years with COVID-19, enrolled during active disease. This sequence joins TRBV5-1 and TRBJ2-7; TRBD1 matches at 7 bases. The sequenced sample consisted of peripheral blood. The CDR3: CASSWDSSYEQYF. For the CDR3, the DNA is TGCGCCAGCAGCTGGGACAGTTCCTACGAGCAGTACTTC.